Given below is one TCR beta chain in context. Its antigen is undetermined. This record belongs to a study of OX40 agonist ivuxolimab in advanced cancers. Study in general: The patients' treatment was ivuxolimab, an agonistic anti-OX40 (CD134) antibody. A partial response was reached by three patients: one with hepatocellular carcinoma and two with cutaneous melanoma.

General study findings and limits: By week 6 at 0.1 to 3.0 mg/kg, blood CD4+ and CD8+ T cells had expanded clonally.

Assay used: immunoSEQ multiplex PCR; TCRdb lists only in-frame clones, some missing. The sample holds around 34,000 clones, approximately 81% seen once. Individuals having autoimmune disease history or systemic immunosuppression were not enrolled. The CDR3 contains 13 residues. Per germline, CDR1 GTSNPN and CDR2 SVGIG (reference sequence). V gave up 0 bases and J gave up 9 bases; unmatched junction bases: 4. The chain recombines TRBV30 with TRBJ1-5; 8 bases map to TRBD1. This sample comprised CD4+ or CD8+ T cells sorted from blood, obtained in a trial of the OX40 agonist ivuxolimab. This clonotype originated in an adult with an advanced solid tumor such as melanoma, head and neck, liver or kidney cancer. The DNA for the CDR3 is TGTGCCTGGAGTGTGACAGGGGAGTTGCCCCAGCATTTT. This sequence encodes CAWSVTGELPQHF.